The 20 T cell receptor beta chains reported below all come from one sample, sequenced in a study of radiation and T cells in renal cell carcinoma. The time point: blood 4 weeks post-SBRT, at nephrectomy. Treatment noted: 15 Gy SBRT to primary tumor, nephrectomy 4 weeks later. Profiling relied on immunoSEQ multiplex PCR, and the TCRdb table lists in-frame clones only, not all of them. In the table there are around 140,000 clones, approximately 86% of which are singletons. Sequencing used blood, obtained from a patient whose treatment included radiotherapy and nephrectomy. These TCRs come from a woman aged 45-65 years with renal cell carcinoma.

At least ten counts were recorded for this clone. The genes are TRBV6-5 and TRBJ1-4; TRBD1 is a possible D gene (5 bases). The V end was cut by 5 bases, the J end by 7 bases, with 11 bases between. This CDR3 has 13 residues. Per germline, CDR1 MNHEY and CDR2 SVGAGI. This chain's CDR3 is CASSNQGGEKLFF. The CDR3 region has the DNA TGTGCCAGCAGTAATCAGGGAGGTGAAAAACTGTTTTTT.

The V gene is TRBV5-4, the J gene TRBJ1-2; D gene unclear. CDR3 length: 12 residues. CDR1 and CDR2 (germline): SGHNT, YYREEE (reference sequence). Trimming pared 6 bases from V and 8 bases from J, leaving 14 bases between. The CDR3 coding sequence is TGTGCCAGCATCAAGGACCGTGGCGGCTACACCTTC. It encodes CASIKDRGGYTF.

This sequence joins TRBV7-2 and TRBJ2-2; 12 bases line up with TRBD2. CDR1 is SGHTA and CDR2 is FQGNSA in the germline V gene. The J segment lost 1 base and the V segment lost 1 base, leaving 1 base of the junction unmatched. The CDR3 contains 17 residues. This CDR3 reads CTSSLELAGGNTGELFF. The CDR3 nucleotides are TGTACCAGCAGCTTAGAACTAGCGGGAGGGAACACCGGGGAGCTGTTTTTT.

The CDR3 region has the DNA TGTGCCAGCAATCTAGCGGGTGATGGTGGAGAGACCCAGTACTTC. As protein: CASNLAGDGGETQYF. The rearrangement uses TRBV7-8 and TRBJ2-5, with TRBD2 identical over 8 bases. V was pared by 7 bases and J by 4 bases, with 11 bases of the junction left unmatched. The CDR3 length is 15 residues. Germline CDR1 is SGHVS and CDR2 is FQNEAQ. The full variable domain, in which reference TRBV7-8 and TRBJ2-5 provide the parts outside the CDR3, is GAGVSQSPRYKVAKRGQDVALRCDPISGHVSLFWYQQALGQGPEFLTYFQNEAQLDKSGLPSDRFFAERPEGSVSTLKIQRTQQEDSAVYLCASNLAGDGGETQYFGPGTRLLVL.

This clone was observed a handful of times. The V and J genes are TRBV19 and TRBJ1-1; D is undetermined. The CDR3 loop spans 13 amino acids. From germline, CDR1 is LNHDA and CDR2 SQIVND (reference sequence). Trimming removed 6 bases from V and 1 base from J, with 9 bases in between. The CDR3 DNA reads as TGTGCCAGTAGCTCGACTTGGAACACTGAAGCTTTCTTT. It translates to CASSSTWNTEAFF.

The chain is built from TRBV5-6 and TRBJ2-3; D possibly corresponds to TRBD2 (6 bases). With 4 bases removed from V and 3 bases from J, the gap between germline ends came to 24 bases. Germline loops: CDR1 SGHDT, CDR2 YYEEEE. This CDR3 contains 18 residues. In nucleotides, the CDR3 is TGTGCCAGCAGCGGAGTACATAGGCCAAGGGCGGGGACAGATACGCAGTATTTT. Its protein product is CASSGVHRPRAGTDTQYF.

This chain uses TRBV9 with TRBJ2-1; D is uncertain. The V end was cut by 4 bases, the J end by 10 bases, with 15 bases between. Germline V CDR1 and CDR2: SGDLS, YYNGEE. This CDR3 has 13 amino acids. The CDR3 DNA is TGTGCCAGCAGCTTACTGTCAGTGGAGGAGCAGTTCTTC. This gives the protein CASSLLSVEEQFF.

The chain's CDR3 is CASKRPAPGNEQFF. CDR3 nucleotide sequence: TGTGCCAGCAAGCGCCCTGCTCCCGGCAATGAGCAGTTCTTC. The V and J genes are TRBV2 and TRBJ2-1; D ambiguous. The germline V gene has CDR1 SNHLY and CDR2 FYNNEI. This CDR3 has 14 amino acids. Trimming took off 7 bases at V and 6 bases at J, with 16 bases between the two ends.

The chain combines TRBV29-1 with TRBJ1-2, with 8 bases aligning to TRBD1. Losses at the gene ends were 7 bases for V and 3 bases for J; bases not matched to a gene: 7. The CDR3 spans 13 residues. Germline CDR1 is SQVTM and CDR2 is ANQGSEA. CDR3 in DNA: TGCAGCGCAGGACAGGGCGCAGACTATGGCTACACCTTC. Its protein is CSAGQGADYGYTF.

The chain carries TRBV28 and TRBJ2-7, with D perhaps TRBD2 (6 bases). The ends were cut back, 5 bases at V and 1 base at J, with 18 bases in the middle. The CDR3 consists of 16 residues. Germline CDR1 and CDR2: MDHEN and SYDVKM. CDR3 DNA: TGTGCCAGCAGTCCCCCCGGGCAGGGAGGTTCCTACGAGCAGTACTTC. Protein: CASSPPGQGGSYEQYF.

This clone showed up just once. The J gene is TRBJ2-5, the V gene TRBV5-4; 12 bases match TRBD2. V was clipped by 4 bases and J by 5 bases; unmatched bases: 6. CDR1 is SGHNT, CDR2 YYREEE, per germline (reference sequence). This CDR3 region has 15 residues. CDR3 nucleotide sequence: TGTGCCAGCAGCCCATCTAGCGGGGGGGCTGAGACCCAGTACTTC. This sequence encodes CASSPSSGGAETQYF.

This chain uses TRBV7-9 with TRBJ1-4; 10 bases match TRBD1. The germline V gene has CDR1 SEHNR and CDR2 FQNEAQ (reference sequence). Germline trimming cut 1 base from V and 4 bases from J; bases unmatched to any gene: 3. The CDR3 has 16 residues. CDR3 protein: CASSLGQGAFNEKLFF. CDR3 nucleotides: TGTGCCAGCAGCTTAGGACAGGGGGCTTTTAATGAAAAACTGTTTTTT.

The V and J genes are TRBV7-6 and TRBJ2-5; D ambiguous. The germline V gene has CDR1 SGHVS and CDR2 FNYEAQ. The CDR3 is 13 residues long. The V end lost 4 bases, the J end lost 2 bases, and 8 bases lay between the germline ends. The CDR3 loop reads CASSWTLQETQYF. DNA of the CDR3: TGTGCCAGCAGCTGGACCTTACAAGAGACCCAGTACTTC.

A single count supports this clone. The rearrangement uses TRBV4-2 and TRBJ1-3; 10 nucleotides line up with TRBD1. J gave up 4 bases and V 0 bases, and 6 bases lay outside the gene matches. Germline V gene lookup returns CDR1 LGHNA and CDR2 YNFKEQ. This CDR3 spans 17 amino acids. The CDR3 sequence: CASSQDGDRGGGNTIYF. CDR3 coding DNA: TGTGCCAGCAGCCAAGATGGGGACAGGGGCGGCGGAAACACCATATATTTT.

This chain links TRBV30 with TRBJ2-7, with D tentatively TRBD2 (6 bases). In germline, CDR1 is GTSNPN, CDR2 SVGIG (reference sequence). This CDR3 is 12 amino acids long. The V gene lost 5 bases and the J gene lost 6 bases, with 14 bases spanning the gap. CDR3 DNA sequence: TGTGCCTGGGGGCCCAGGAGGGGCGAGCAGTACTTC. Amino acids: CAWGPRRGEQYF.

This chain joins TRBV6-5 and TRBJ1-2; 7 bases align to TRBD1. The V and J ends lost 0 bases and 4 bases, in that order; junction bases with no gene match: 5. This CDR3 comprises 15 residues. Germline CDR1 MNHEY, CDR2 SVGAGI. CDR3 in amino acids: CASSYSRGLGYGYTF. Written as DNA, the CDR3 is TGTGCCAGCAGTTACTCTAGGGGGCTCGGCTATGGCTACACCTTC.

This sequence joins TRBV19 and TRBJ1-5; TRBD1 aligns across 9 bases. The germline CDR1 and CDR2 sequences are LNHDA and SQIVND (reference sequence). V lost 8 bases to trimming and J lost 11 bases; unmatched junction nucleotides: 13. The CDR3 consists of 14 residues. CDR3 bases: TGTGCCAGTGCAGACAGGGGGGGTCCCATAGCCCAGCATTTT. Its protein product is CASADRGGPIAQHF.

DNA for the CDR3: TGTGCCAGCAGCTTGGAACGGGGTTATGGCTACACCTTC. It encodes CASSLERGYGYTF. The chain joins TRBV5-4 to TRBJ1-2; D uncertain. There are 13 residues in the CDR3. V was clipped by 0 bases and J by 5 bases, with 8 bases between them. The germline CDR1 and CDR2 sequences are SGHNT and YYREEE (reference sequence).

V and J are TRBV30 and TRBJ2-4; D might be TRBD2 (6 bases). Germline CDR1 is GTSNPN and CDR2 is SVGIG (reference sequence). The V end was cut by 4 bases, the J end by 1 base, with 20 bases between. The CDR3 extends over 17 amino acids. This chain's CDR3 is CAWTEVQREVAKNIQYF. The CDR3 DNA reads TGTGCCTGGACGGAGGTGCAGAGGGAGGTTGCCAAAAACATTCAGTACTTC.

The rearrangement links TRBV9 to TRBJ1-5, with 8 bases lining up with TRBD1. V lost 4 bases and J lost 4; bases outside the gene matches: 7. The CDR3 has 15 residues. Germline lookup yields CDR1 SGDLS and CDR2 YYNGEE. The CDR3 loop reads CASSPRGLWNQPQHF. The CDR3 nucleotides read TGTGCCAGCAGCCCCAGGGGGCTCTGGAATCAGCCCCAGCATTTT.